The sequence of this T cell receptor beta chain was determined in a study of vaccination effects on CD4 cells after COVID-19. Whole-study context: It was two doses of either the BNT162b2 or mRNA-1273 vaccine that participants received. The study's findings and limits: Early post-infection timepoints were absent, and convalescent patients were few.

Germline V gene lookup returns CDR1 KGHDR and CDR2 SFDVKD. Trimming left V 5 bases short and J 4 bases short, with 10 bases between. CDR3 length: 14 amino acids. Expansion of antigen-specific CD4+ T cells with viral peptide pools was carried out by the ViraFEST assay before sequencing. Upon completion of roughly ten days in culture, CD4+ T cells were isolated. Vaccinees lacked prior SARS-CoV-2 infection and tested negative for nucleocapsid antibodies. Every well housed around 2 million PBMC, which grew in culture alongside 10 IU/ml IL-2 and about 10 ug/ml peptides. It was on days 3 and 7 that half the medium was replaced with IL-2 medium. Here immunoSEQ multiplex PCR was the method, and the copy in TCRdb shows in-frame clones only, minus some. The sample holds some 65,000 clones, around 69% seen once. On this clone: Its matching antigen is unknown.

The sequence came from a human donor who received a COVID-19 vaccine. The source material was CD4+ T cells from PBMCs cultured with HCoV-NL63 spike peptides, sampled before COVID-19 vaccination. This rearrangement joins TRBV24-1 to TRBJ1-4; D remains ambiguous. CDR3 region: CATSGWLNNEKLFF. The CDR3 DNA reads TGTGCCACCAGTGGTTGGCTGAATAATGAAAAACTGTTTTTT.